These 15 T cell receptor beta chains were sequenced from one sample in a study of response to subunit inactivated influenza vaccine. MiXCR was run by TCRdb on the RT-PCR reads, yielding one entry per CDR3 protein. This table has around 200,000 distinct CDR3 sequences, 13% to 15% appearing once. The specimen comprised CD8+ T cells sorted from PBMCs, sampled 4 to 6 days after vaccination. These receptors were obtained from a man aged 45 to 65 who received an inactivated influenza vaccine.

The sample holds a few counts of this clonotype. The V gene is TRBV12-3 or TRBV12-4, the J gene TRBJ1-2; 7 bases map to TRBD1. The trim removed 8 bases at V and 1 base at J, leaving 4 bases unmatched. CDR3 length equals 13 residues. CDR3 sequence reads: CASQGDRNYGYTF. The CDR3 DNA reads TGTGCCAGCCAGGGGGATCGTAACTATGGCTACACCTTC.

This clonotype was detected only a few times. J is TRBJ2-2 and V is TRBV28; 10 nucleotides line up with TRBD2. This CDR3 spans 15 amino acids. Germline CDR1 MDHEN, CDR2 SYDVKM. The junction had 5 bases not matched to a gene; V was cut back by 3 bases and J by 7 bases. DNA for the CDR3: TGTGCCAGCAGTTTGTGGCTAGCGGGAGTCGGGGAGCTGTTTTTT. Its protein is CASSLWLAGVGELFF.

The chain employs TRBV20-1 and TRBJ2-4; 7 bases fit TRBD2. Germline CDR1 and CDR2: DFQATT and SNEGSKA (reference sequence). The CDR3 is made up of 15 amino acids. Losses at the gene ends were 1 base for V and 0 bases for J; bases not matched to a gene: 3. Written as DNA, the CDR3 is TGCAGTGCTAGAGTGGGGGGGGTAGCCAAAAACATTCAGTACTTC. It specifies CSARVGGVAKNIQYF.

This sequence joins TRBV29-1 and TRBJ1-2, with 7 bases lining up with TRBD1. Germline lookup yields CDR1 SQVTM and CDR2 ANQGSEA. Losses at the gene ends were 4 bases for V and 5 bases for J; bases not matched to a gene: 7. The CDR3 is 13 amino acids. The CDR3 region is CSVVEGAVYGYTF. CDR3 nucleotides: TGCAGCGTTGTGGAGGGGGCGGTTTATGGCTACACCTTC.

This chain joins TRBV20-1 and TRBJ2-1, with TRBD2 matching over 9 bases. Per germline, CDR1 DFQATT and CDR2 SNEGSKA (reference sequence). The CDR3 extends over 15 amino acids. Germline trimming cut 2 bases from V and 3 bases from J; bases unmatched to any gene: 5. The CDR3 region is CSARPAGGFYNEQFF. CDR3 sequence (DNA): TGCAGTGCTAGACCAGCGGGAGGCTTCTACAATGAGCAGTTCTTC.

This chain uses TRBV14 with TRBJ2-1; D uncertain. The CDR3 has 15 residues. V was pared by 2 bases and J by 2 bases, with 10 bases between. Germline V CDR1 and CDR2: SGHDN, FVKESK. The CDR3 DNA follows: TGTGCCAGCAGCCAATTTCTCACTACCTACAATGAGCAGTTCTTC. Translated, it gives CASSQFLTTYNEQFF.

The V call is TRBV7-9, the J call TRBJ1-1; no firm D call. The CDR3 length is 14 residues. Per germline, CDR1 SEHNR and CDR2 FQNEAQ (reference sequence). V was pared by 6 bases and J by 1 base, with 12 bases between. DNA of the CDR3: TGTGCCAGCAGACCAGACGGAGAGAACACTGAAGCTTTCTTT. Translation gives CASRPDGENTEAFF.

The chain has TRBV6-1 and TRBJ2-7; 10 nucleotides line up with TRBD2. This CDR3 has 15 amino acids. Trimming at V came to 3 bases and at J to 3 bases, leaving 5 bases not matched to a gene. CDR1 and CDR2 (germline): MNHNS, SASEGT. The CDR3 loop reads CASSDDPSGSYEQYF. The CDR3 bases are TGTGCCAGCAGTGATGACCCTAGCGGGAGCTACGAGCAGTACTTC.

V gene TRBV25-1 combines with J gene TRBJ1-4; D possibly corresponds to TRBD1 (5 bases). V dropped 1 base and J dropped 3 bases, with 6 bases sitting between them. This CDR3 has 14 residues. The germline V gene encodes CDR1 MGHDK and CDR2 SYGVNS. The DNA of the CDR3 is TGTGCCAGCAGTGAATGGGACCCTAATGAAAAACTGTTTTTT. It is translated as CASSEWDPNEKLFF. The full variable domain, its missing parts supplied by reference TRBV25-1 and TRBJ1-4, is EADIYQTPRYLVIGTGKKITLECSQTMGHDKMYWYQQDPGMELHLIHYSYGVNSTEKGDLSSESTVSRIRTEHFPLTLESARPSHTSQYLCASSEWDPNEKLFFGSGTQLSVL.

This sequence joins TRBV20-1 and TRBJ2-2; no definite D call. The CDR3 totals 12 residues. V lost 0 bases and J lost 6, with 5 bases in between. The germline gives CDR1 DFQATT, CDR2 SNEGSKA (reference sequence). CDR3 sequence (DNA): TGCAGTGCTAGAGACAGCCCCGGGGAGCTGTTTTTT. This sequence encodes CSARDSPGELFF.

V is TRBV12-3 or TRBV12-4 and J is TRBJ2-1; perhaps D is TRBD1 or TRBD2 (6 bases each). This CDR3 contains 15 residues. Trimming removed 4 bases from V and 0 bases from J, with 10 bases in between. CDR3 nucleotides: TGTGCCAGCAGTTGGGGGGCGAGCTCCTACAATGAGCAGTTCTTC. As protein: CASSWGASSYNEQFF.

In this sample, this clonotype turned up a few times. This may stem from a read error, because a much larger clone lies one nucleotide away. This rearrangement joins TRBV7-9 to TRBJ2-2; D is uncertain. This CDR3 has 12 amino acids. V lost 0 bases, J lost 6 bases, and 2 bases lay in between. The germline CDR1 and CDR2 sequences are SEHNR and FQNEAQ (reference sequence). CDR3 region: CASSLASGELFF. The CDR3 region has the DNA TGTGCCAGCAGCTTAGCGTCCGGGGAGCTGTTTTTT. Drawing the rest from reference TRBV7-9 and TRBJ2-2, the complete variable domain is DTGVSQNPRHKITKRGQNVTFRCDPISEHNRLYWYRQTLGQGPEFLTYFQNEAQLEKSRLLSDRFSAERPKGSFSTLEIQRTEQGDSAMYLCASSLASGELFFGEGSRLTVL.

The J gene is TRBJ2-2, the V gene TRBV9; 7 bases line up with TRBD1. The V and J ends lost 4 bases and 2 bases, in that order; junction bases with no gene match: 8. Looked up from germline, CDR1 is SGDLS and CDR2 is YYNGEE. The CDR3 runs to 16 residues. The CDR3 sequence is CASSLGQESNTGELFF. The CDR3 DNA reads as TGTGCCAGCAGCCTTGGACAGGAGTCAAACACCGGGGAGCTGTTTTTT.

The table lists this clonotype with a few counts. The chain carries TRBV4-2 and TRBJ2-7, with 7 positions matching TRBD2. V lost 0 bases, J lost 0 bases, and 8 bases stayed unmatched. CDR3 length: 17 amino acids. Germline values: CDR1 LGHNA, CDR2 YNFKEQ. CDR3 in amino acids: CASSQDLGDYLSYEQYF. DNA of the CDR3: TGTGCCAGCAGCCAAGATTTAGGGGACTACCTCTCCTACGAGCAGTACTTC.

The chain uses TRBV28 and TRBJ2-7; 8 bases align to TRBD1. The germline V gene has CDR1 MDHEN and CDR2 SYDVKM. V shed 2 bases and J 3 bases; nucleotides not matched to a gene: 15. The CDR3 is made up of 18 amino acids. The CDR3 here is CASSLPTLPDRAVYEQYF. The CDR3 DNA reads TGTGCCAGCAGTTTACCTACTCTTCCGGACAGGGCAGTCTACGAGCAGTACTTC.